This T cell receptor beta chain was recovered during a study of cytomegalovirus exposure and HLA in healthy donors. General study findings and limits: Researchers reported in a later analysis that common viral pathogens appeared linked to several top clusters. In vitro work confirmed that three CMV-associated chains recognize CMV antigens. TRBV6-2, TRBV6-3 and some other V segments were unresolvable in 87-base-pair reads.

The PCR used 60 Vbeta and 13 Jbeta primers. The table came from immunoSEQ multiplex PCR; TCRdb's copy has only in-frame clones and leaves some out. The table lists some 130,000 clones, roughly 83% of them singletons, with roughly 1.2% in the top ten. The CDR3 extends over 13 amino acids. The ends were cut back, 3 bases at V and 2 bases at J, with 8 bases in the middle. The germline gives CDR1 SGHDT, CDR2 YYEEEE. Regarding this clone: The antigen is not known.

The specimen was PBMCs. This rearrangement joins TRBV5-6 to TRBJ1-2, with unresolved D. The sequence derives from a girl aged 2 to 10 in good health and CMV-seronegative. Written as DNA, the CDR3 is TGTGCCAGCAGCTCCGGTTTCAACTATGGCTACACCTTC. Amino acids: CASSSGFNYGYTF.